These 5 T cell receptor beta chains share one sample of origin, sequenced in a study of T cell responses to AZD1222 COVID-19 vaccine. Generated by immunoSEQ multiplex PCR, the TCRdb table keeps only in-frame clones and is missing some. This table has roughly 140,000 clones, about 85% appearing once. The sample here was peripheral blood, taken after recovery from COVID-19. All receptors derive from an adult who had recovered from COVID-19.

This chain links TRBV7-3 with TRBJ2-1, with D tentatively TRBD1 or TRBD2 (5 bases each). V lost 5 bases to trimming and J lost 0 bases, with 5 bases between them. Germline CDR1 SGHTA, CDR2 FQGTGA. CDR3 length: 13 residues. The CDR3 here is CASSGGSYNEQFF. CDR3 in DNA: TGTGCCAGCAGCGGGGGCTCCTACAATGAGCAGTTCTTC. Full variable domain (missing parts from reference TRBV7-3 and TRBJ2-1): GAGVSQTPSNKVTEKGKYVELRCDPISGHTALYWYRQSLGQGPEFLIYFQGTGAADDSGLPNDRFFAVRPEGSVSTLKIQRTERGDSAVYLCASSGGSYNEQFFGPGTRLTVL.

CDR3 nucleotide sequence: TGTGCCACGCGACAGACCTCCTACGAGCAGTACTTC. Translation gives CATRQTSYEQYF. The chain is built from TRBV6-5 and TRBJ2-7; tentatively, D is TRBD1 (5 bases). V was cut by 10 bases and J by 0 bases, with 10 bases left in between. The CDR3 runs 12 residues. CDR1 is MNHEY, CDR2 SVGAGI, per germline.

The chain carries TRBV3-1 (or the pseudogene TRBV3-2) and TRBJ1-1, with TRBD1 identical over 9 bases. V trimming: 3 bases; J trimming: 1 base; junction bases outside the gene matches: 6. CDR3 length: 16 residues. Germline CDR1 and CDR2: LGHDT and YNNKEL (reference sequence). The CDR3 DNA reads TGTGCCAGCAGCCACGGGGACAGGGCGTGGAACACTGAAGCTTTCTTT. Its protein is CASSHGDRAWNTEAFF.

The chain links TRBV6-5 to TRBJ2-7, with D possibly being TRBD2 (5 bases). CDR3 length: 14 residues. V was shortened by 5 bases and J by 0 bases, with 11 bases between the two germline ends. Germline-derived CDR1 and CDR2 are MNHEY and SVGAGI. The CDR3 DNA follows: TGTGCCAGCAGTCCTGGACTTGGCTCCTACGAGCAGTACTTC. Translating gives CASSPGLGSYEQYF.

V gene TRBV3-1 (or the pseudogene TRBV3-2) combines with J gene TRBJ1-2; the D gene is possibly TRBD1 (6 bases). Germline-derived CDR1 and CDR2 are LGHDT and YNNKEL (reference sequence). V dropped 1 base and J dropped 5 bases, with 8 bases sitting between them. The CDR3 runs to 13 residues. CDR3 DNA: TGTGCCAGCAGCCAAGCAGGGGAATATGGCTACACCTTC. It specifies CASSQAGEYGYTF.